What follows describes a single T cell receptor beta chain. V was pared by 2 bases and J by 1 base, with 14 bases between. There are 15 residues in the CDR3. Germline V lookup: CDR1 GTSNPN, CDR2 SVGIG (reference sequence). The data originate from a study of blood T cell repertoires in COVID-19. Generated by immunoSEQ multiplex PCR, the TCRdb table keeps only in-frame clones and is missing some. The sample shows under 65,000 clones, about nine tenths of them seen only once. The chain links TRBV30 to TRBJ1-1; D is unclear. The TCR sequence derives from a woman of 80 years or more with COVID-19, enrolled during active disease. The sequencing input was peripheral blood. The DNA of the CDR3 is TGTGCCTGGAGTACAACCGGGAGAAAGAACACTGAAGCTTTCTTT. Translation: CAWSTTGRKNTEAFF.